A selection of T cell receptor beta chains follows, all from one sample in a study of OX40 agonist ivuxolimab in advanced cancers. The method was immunoSEQ multiplex PCR; TCRdb's version includes in-frame clones alone and lacks a portion of them. The sample has fewer than 65,000 clones; more than 80% are singletons. Sequencing was performed on CD4+ or CD8+ T cells sorted from blood, taken in a trial of the OX40 agonist ivuxolimab. These TCRs come from an adult with an advanced solid tumor such as melanoma, head and neck, liver or kidney cancer. CDR3s include the opening cysteine and the closing phenylalanine or tryptophan. The D gene is left open where the match is weak. The size field is filled for only some rows; it gives once, few, many or a size class.

v_gene	d_gene	abundance	j_gene	CDR3aa	CDR3nt
TRBV18	.	once	TRBJ2-1	CASSTAQAGYNEQFF	TGTGCCAGCTCAACCGCCCAGGCAGGCTACAATGAGCAGTTCTTC
TRBV6-6	.	.	TRBJ2-3	CAGSGSTDTQYF	TGTGCCGGTAGCGGCAGCACAGATACGCAGTATTTT
TRBV11-2	.	once	TRBJ2-7	CASSLETLYEQYF	TGTGCCAGCAGCTTAGAGACACTCTACGAGCAGTACTTC
TRBV30	.	.	TRBJ2-7	CAWITGSSTSYEQYF	TGTGCCTGGATAACGGGATCCTCGACCTCCTACGAGCAGTACTTC
TRBV28	TRBD2	few	TRBJ2-4	CASEYTNAYSGRAPIQYF	TGTGCCAGTGAATATACTAATGCGTATAGCGGGAGGGCCCCCATTCAGTACTTC
TRBV11-1	.	once	TRBJ1-1	CASSLPGGYTEAFF	TGTGCCAGCAGTTTACCCGGAGGTTACACTGAAGCTTTCTTT
TRBV29-1	.	.	TRBJ2-1	CSVGASPRYNEQFF	TGCAGCGTTGGAGCTAGCCCACGATACAATGAGCAGTTCTTC
TRBV7-2	TRBD2	.	TRBJ2-2	CASSFGELAGPTGELFF	TGTGCCAGCAGCTTTGGTGAACTAGCGGGACCCACCGGGGAGCTGTTTTTT
TRBV4-3	.	.	TRBJ1-2	CASSQVVQADGYTF	TGCGCCAGCAGCCAAGTAGTACAGGCGGATGGCTACACCTTC
TRBV5-6	.	.	TRBJ2-7	CASSMDRYEQYF	TGTGCCAGCAGCATGGACAGATACGAGCAGTACTTC
TRBV2	TRBD1	.	TRBJ1-6	CASTGQVPNSPLHF	TGTGCCAGCACCGGACAGGTTCCTAATTCACCCCTCCACTTT
TRBV6-6	.	.	TRBJ1-1	CAIRSRQDSNTEAFF	TGTGCCATCAGGAGCCGACAGGATTCGAACACTGAAGCTTTCTTT
TRBV11-2	TRBD1	.	TRBJ2-7	CASSSRGTGGYEQYF	TGTGCCAGCAGCTCGCGCGGGACAGGGGGCTACGAGCAGTACTTC
TRBV28	.	.	TRBJ2-5	CASSDSRGLRETQYF	TGTGCCAGCAGTGATTCCCGCGGCCTACGGGAGACCCAGTACTTC
TRBV5-6	.	.	TRBJ1-1	CASSSDMNTEAFF	TGTGCCAGCAGCTCCGACATGAACACTGAAGCTTTCTTT
TRBV6-6	TRBD1	.	TRBJ2-2	CASRGDSYTGELFF	TGTGCCAGCAGAGGGGACAGCTACACCGGGGAGCTGTTTTTT
TRBV19	TRBD2	few	TRBJ2-3	CASSIPSGMGTDTQYF	TGTGCCAGTAGTATCCCCAGCGGGATGGGGACAGATACGCAGTATTTT
TRBV6-1	.	.	TRBJ2-7	CASSEASKNAGEQYF	TGTGCCAGCAGTGAAGCGAGCAAGAACGCCGGCGAGCAGTACTTC
TRBV18	TRBD2	.	TRBJ2-1	CASSQGLADNEQFF	TGTGCCAGCTCACAGGGACTAGCGGACAATGAGCAGTTCTTC
TRBV5-1	TRBD2	.	TRBJ2-2	CASSSRTSGRGELFF	TGCGCCAGCAGCAGTAGGACTAGCGGGAGAGGAGAGCTGTTTTTT
TRBV7-6	.	.	TRBJ1-1	CASSLWQGVAFF	TGTGCCAGCAGCTTGTGGCAGGGAGTAGCTTTCTTT
TRBV28	TRBD1	.	TRBJ1-2	CASSSPKTGNYGYTF	TGTGCCAGCAGTTCCCCTAAGACAGGGAACTATGGCTACACCTTC